What follows are 15 T cell receptor beta chains derived from one specimen sequenced in a study of shared clonotypes between healthy human individuals. Repertoires were generated with immunoSEQ multiplex PCR, while TCRdb's copy carries only in-frame clones and drops some. The sample shows about a million clones, 70% to 80% of them seen only once. Material: memory CD4+ T cells from PBMCs. Subset of the sample: CD45RA-negative fraction. The source of these receptors is a man younger than 35 in good health. Some clones in this sample may be carry-over from other donors' samples.

This clone was recorded only once. The chain joins TRBV12-1 to TRBJ2-3; the table assigns TRBD2, which was not confirmed against the DNA. TRBV12-1 is given as a pseudogene. This CDR3 contains 15 residues. The CDR3 nucleotides read TGTGCCAGCAGCATACGTGGGAGAGCCGCAGATACGCAGTATTTT. This translates into CASSIRGRAADTQYF.

The J gene is TRBJ2-3, the V gene TRBV4-2, with 12 bases lining up with TRBD2. CDR1 is LGHNA, CDR2 YNFKEQ, per germline. J lost 5 bases, V lost 4 bases, and 4 bases had no gene match. The CDR3 covers 15 residues. CDR3 coding DNA: TGTGCCAGCAGCCCTCTAGCGGGAGGGGGAGATACGCAGTATTTT. It specifies CASSPLAGGGDTQYF.

The gene calls are TRBV7-9 and TRBJ2-7; perhaps D is TRBD1 or TRBD2 (5 bases each). The germline CDR1 and CDR2 sequences are SEHNR and FQNEAQ (reference sequence). The V gene lost 6 bases and the J gene lost 0 bases, with 18 bases spanning the gap. This CDR3 contains 16 residues. Here the CDR3 DNA reads TGTGCCAGCAGTTCCCGGGGCCCCTCGAGCTCCTACGAGCAGTACTTC. This codes for CASSSRGPSSSYEQYF. Combining the CDR3 with reference TRBV7-9 and TRBJ2-7 gives the whole variable domain DTGVSQNPRHKITKRGQNVTFRCDPISEHNRLYWYRQTLGQGPEFLTYFQNEAQLEKSRLLSDRFSAERPKGSFSTLEIQRTEQGDSAMYLCASSSRGPSSSYEQYFGPGTRLTVT.

The chain joins TRBV6-6 to TRBJ2-7, with TRBD1 identical over 11 bases. Trimming removed 2 bases from V and 5 bases from J; junction bases left unmatched: 2. The germline gives CDR1 MNHNY, CDR2 SVGAGI (reference sequence). CDR3 size: 14 residues. In DNA form, the CDR3 reads TGTGCCAGCAGTTACAAGGACAGGGGGCACGAGCAGTACTTC. This encodes CASSYKDRGHEQYF.

The CDR3 DNA sequence: TGCGCCAGCAGCTTGTCCGTCGGTAGCGGGGAGCTGTTTTTT. It is translated as CASSLSVGSGELFF. This chain connects TRBV5-1 to TRBJ2-2, with D hard to call. The V gene lost 1 base and the J gene lost 7 bases, with 11 bases spanning the gap. The length of the CDR3 is 14 residues. Per the germline V gene, CDR1 is SGHRS and CDR2 is YFSETQ.

This clone appeared a single time. The rearrangement uses TRBV5-1 and TRBJ2-7, with 11 positions matching TRBD1. CDR1 and CDR2 (germline): SGHRS, YFSETQ. The CDR3 has 16 amino acids. J gave up 6 bases and V 1 base, and 9 bases lay outside the gene matches. This CDR3 reads CASSLNLGTGGREQYF. As DNA, the CDR3 is TGCGCCAGCAGCTTGAATCTTGGGACAGGGGGTCGCGAGCAGTACTTC.

CDR3 region: CASSHGPGTSGSTDTQYF. Written as DNA, the CDR3 is TGCGCCAGCAGCCATGGGCCCGGGACTAGCGGCAGCACAGATACGCAGTATTTT. The chain has TRBV4-3 and TRBJ2-3; TRBD2 matches 11 bases. The germline V gene encodes CDR1 LGHNA and CDR2 YSLEER. The CDR3 is made up of 18 amino acids. The J segment lost 0 bases and the V segment lost 3 bases, leaving 8 bases of the junction unmatched.

As to this clone: This sample also contains other DNA sequences that code for the same CDR3. V usage is TRBV7-9 and J usage is TRBJ1-2, with TRBD1 as a possible D gene (5 bases). CDR1 and CDR2 from the germline V gene are SEHNR and FQNEAQ (reference sequence). Deletions cut 1 base from V and 6 bases from J, with 9 bases between. The CDR3 has 13 amino acids. CDR3 protein: CASSLVQGNGYTF. DNA for the CDR3: TGTGCCAGCAGCTTAGTGCAGGGAAATGGCTACACCTTC. Full variable domain (remainder filled in from reference TRBV7-9 and TRBJ1-2): DTGVSQNPRHKITKRGQNVTFRCDPISEHNRLYWYRQTLGQGPEFLTYFQNEAQLEKSRLLSDRFSAERPKGSFSTLEIQRTEQGDSAMYLCASSLVQGNGYTFGSGTRLTVV.

In the case of this clone: Within the sample, other DNA sequences also encode this same CDR3. V and J are TRBV28 and TRBJ1-2; D may be TRBD1 (6 bases). With 3 bases removed from V and 0 bases from J, the gap between germline ends came to 14 bases. The CDR3 spans 16 residues. From germline, CDR1 is MDHEN and CDR2 SYDVKM. In DNA, the CDR3 is TGTGCCAGCAGTTTGGGGGGGGCCCAAGCTAACTATGGCTACACCTTC. Protein sequence: CASSLGGAQANYGYTF.

This clone has ten or more counts. This chain connects TRBV13 to TRBJ2-2; 7 bases align to TRBD1. From germline, CDR1 is PRHDT and CDR2 FYEKMQ (reference sequence). The CDR3 is 13 amino acids. Unmatched junction bases numbered 1, after V lost 2 bases and J lost 7 bases. The DNA of the CDR3 is TGTGCCAGCAGCTTACAGGGGGTCGGGGAGCTGTTTTTT. Its translation is CASSLQGVGELFF.

This clone has a single count. The V gene is TRBV27, the J gene TRBJ2-3; D unresolved. The CDR3 contains 13 residues. CDR1 and CDR2 (germline): MNHEY, SMNVEV (reference sequence). V lost 4 bases, J lost 5 bases, and 10 bases lay in between. The CDR3 DNA is TGTGCCAGCAGTTATATACTGGGAGATACGCAGTATTTT. Its translation: CASSYILGDTQYF.

The chain joins TRBV5-4 to TRBJ1-1, with a tentative D call TRBD1 (5 bases). The CDR3 sequence is 13 residues long. Trimming took off 7 bases at V and 3 bases at J, with 13 bases between the two ends. CDR1 SGHNT and CDR2 YYREEE come from the germline V gene (reference sequence). The CDR3 DNA reads TGTGCCAGCTCAGGGATATCGGACACTGAAGCTTTCTTT. This codes for CASSGISDTEAFF. The variable domain in full, completed from reference TRBV5-4 and TRBJ1-1, reads ETGVTQSPTHLIKTRGQQVTLRCSSQSGHNTVSWYQQALGQGPQFIFQYYREEENGRGNFPPRFSGLQFPNYSSELNVNALELDDSALYLCASSGISDTEAFFGQGTRLTVV.

A few counts support this clone. In nucleotides, the CDR3 is TGTGCCAGTAGGAAGGAAGGCATTCCGGAAGCTTTCTTT. It specifies CASRKEGIPEAFF. The chain uses TRBV19 and TRBJ1-1; D remains unclear. Looked up from germline, CDR1 is LNHDA and CDR2 is SQIVND (reference sequence). This CDR3 has 13 residues. V dropped 6 bases and J dropped 8 bases, with 16 bases sitting between them.

The rearrangement uses TRBV9 and TRBJ1-1; TRBD1 agrees at 7 bases. The CDR3 is 14 residues long. The germline V gene has CDR1 SGDLS and CDR2 YYNGEE. The junction had 6 bases not matched to a gene; V was cut back by 7 bases and J by 0 bases. The CDR3 loop is CASGSGGMNTEAFF. In nucleotides, the CDR3 is TGTGCCAGCGGGTCAGGGGGAATGAACACTGAAGCTTTCTTT.

The chain links TRBV19 to TRBJ2-5; TRBD1 matches 8 bases. CDR3 length equals 14 residues. Trimming removed 3 bases from V and 4 bases from J; junction bases left unmatched: 4. Germline-derived CDR1 and CDR2 are LNHDA and SQIVND (reference sequence). CDR3 sequence reads: CASSMNQGAETQYF. The CDR3 DNA is TGTGCCAGTAGTATGAATCAGGGGGCAGAGACCCAGTACTTC.